The 12 T cell receptor beta chains below were found in one sample sequenced in a study of blood T cells in healthy people across ages. The use of a sample-barcoded 5' primer and a J-beta primer mix characterized a second PCR of 7 to 11 cycles. Via MiXCR, TCRdb re-called the 5' RACE reads, giving one row per CDR3 protein. The sample holds 600,000 to 900,000 distinct CDR3 sequences, about 26% seen once. This sample was also put to use in a study of T cells of mothers and their children.

The material sequenced was blood. The receptor set was obtained from a boy aged 5-17 years in good health.

This clonotype was picked up many times. The chain couples TRBV6-6 to TRBJ2-5; D gene ambiguous. The CDR3 contains 12 residues. Per the germline V gene, CDR1 is MNHNY and CDR2 is SVGAGI (reference sequence). Deletions cut 2 bases from V and 5 bases from J, with 6 bases between. The CDR3 is CASSYSSETQYF. Written as DNA, the CDR3 is TGTGCCAGCAGTTACAGTTCCGAGACCCAGTACTTC.

This clonotype was counted only a few times. The chain is built from TRBV7-9 and TRBJ2-4, with D maybe TRBD2 (5 bases). This CDR3 has 14 amino acids. Trimming pared 2 bases from V and 7 bases from J, leaving 12 bases between. CDR1 and CDR2 from the germline V gene are SEHNR and FQNEAQ (reference sequence). The CDR3 DNA is TGTGCCAGCAGCTTACATGGTGGGGAGAACATTCAGTACTTC. This gives the protein CASSLHGGENIQYF.

This clonotype was seen only a few times. The CDR3: CSVDHPGGGQETQYF. Written as DNA, the CDR3 is TGCAGCGTTGACCACCCCGGGGGCGGACAAGAGACCCAGTACTTC. The chain uses TRBV29-1 and TRBJ2-5, with D perhaps matching TRBD1 or TRBD2 (6 bases each). With 3 bases removed from V and 2 bases from J, the gap between germline ends came to 16 bases. This CDR3 spans 15 amino acids. Germline V gene lookup returns CDR1 SQVTM and CDR2 ANQGSEA. The entire variable domain, with the rest obtained from reference TRBV29-1 and TRBJ2-5, is as follows: SAVISQKPSRDICQRGTSLTIQCQVDSQVTMMFWYRQQPGQSLTLIATANQGSEATYESGFVIDKFPISRPNLTFSTLTVSNMSPEDSSIYLCSVDHPGGGQETQYFGPGTRLLVL.

The J gene is TRBJ2-7, the V gene TRBV10-2, with D perhaps TRBD2 (6 bases). Trimming left V 7 bases short and J 4 bases short, with 17 bases between. The CDR3 has 14 amino acids. Per the germline V gene, CDR1 is WSHSY and CDR2 is SAAADI. DNA of the CDR3: TGCGCCAGCAATCCCCTCGGGGGTAGTTACGAGCAGTACTTC. This gives the protein CASNPLGGSYEQYF.

For the CDR3, the DNA is TGTGCCAGCATCCCGCGGGAGGGGGCCTCGAACACTGAAGCTTTCTTT. It is translated as CASIPREGASNTEAFF. The chain recombines TRBV12-3 or TRBV12-4 with TRBJ1-1; 7 bases are a match to TRBD1. V trimming: 7 bases; J trimming: 1 base; junction bases outside the gene matches: 12. The CDR3 length is 16 residues.

V gene TRBV27 combines with J gene TRBJ2-3; D is possibly TRBD1 (5 bases). V was clipped by 4 bases and J by 11 bases, with 13 bases between them. The CDR3 covers 12 residues. The germline V gene has CDR1 MNHEY and CDR2 SMNVEV (reference sequence). For the CDR3, the DNA is TGTGCCAGCAGTTCAACAGGTTGGGAGCAGTATTTT. Translated: CASSSTGWEQYF.

Only a few counts were recorded for this clonotype. V is TRBV20-1 and J is TRBJ2-5; weak D call: TRBD2 (5 bases). The J call could be wrong; TRBJ2-7 is a better fit for the DNA end. Germline assignment: CDR1 DFQATT and CDR2 SNEGSKA (reference sequence). This CDR3 has 14 residues. CDR3 residues: CSAREADLWDEQYF. The CDR3 DNA sequence: TGCAGTGCTAGAGAGGCGGACTTGTGGGACGAGCAGTACTTC.

V usage is TRBV7-7 and J usage is TRBJ2-2, with TRBD1 identical over 7 bases. CDR3 size: 16 residues. Per germline, CDR1 SSHAT and CDR2 FNYEAQ (reference sequence). Trimming cost V 4 bases and J 4 bases; bases outside gene matches: 9. The CDR3 DNA sequence: TGTGCCAGCAGCTATAGTACGACAGGGCCCACCGGGGAGCTGTTTTTT. This encodes CASSYSTTGPTGELFF.

This clonotype was picked up many times. The genes are TRBV5-1 and TRBJ2-2; D gene unclear. Germline CDR1 reads SGHRS; CDR2 reads YFSETQ. The CDR3 covers 14 residues. V was trimmed by 1 base and J by 0 bases, leaving 4 bases between them. DNA of the CDR3: TGCGCCAGCAGCTTGACGACGAACACCGGGGAGCTGTTTTTT. Protein: CASSLTTNTGELFF.

This chain connects TRBV7-3 to TRBJ1-2; D not certain. Per germline, CDR1 SGHTA and CDR2 FQGTGA. The CDR3 has 14 amino acids. Deletions cut 1 base from V and 7 bases from J, with 13 bases between. CDR3 loop: CASSLICGVLGYTF. DNA for the CDR3: TGTGCCAGCAGCTTAATATGTGGGGTACTTGGCTACACCTTC. Together with reference TRBV7-3 and TRBJ1-2, the CDR3 gives the full variable domain: GAGVSQTPSNKVTEKGKYVELRCDPISGHTALYWYRQSLGQGPEFLIYFQGTGAADDSGLPNDRFFAVRPEGSVSTLKIQRTERGDSAVYLCASSLICGVLGYTFGSGTRLTVV.

This chain uses TRBV28 with TRBJ2-5; D gene uncertain. The end of the DNA aligns better with TRBJ2-7, so the J call may be wrong. CDR3 length: 14 residues. Germline loops: CDR1 MDHEN, CDR2 SYDVKM. CDR3: CASSLQPPSYEQYF. CDR3 coding DNA: TGTGCCAGCAGTTTACAACCCCCCTCCTACGAGCAGTACTTC.

There are many counts of this clonotype. The chain is built from TRBV2 and TRBJ1-4; no clear D gene. V was clipped by 0 bases and J by 7 bases, with 9 bases between them. This CDR3 has 14 amino acids. Per the germline V gene, CDR1 is SNHLY and CDR2 is FYNNEI. This CDR3 is CASSEAKQAEKLFF. CDR3 nucleotides: TGTGCCAGCAGTGAAGCGAAGCAGGCTGAAAAACTGTTTTTT.